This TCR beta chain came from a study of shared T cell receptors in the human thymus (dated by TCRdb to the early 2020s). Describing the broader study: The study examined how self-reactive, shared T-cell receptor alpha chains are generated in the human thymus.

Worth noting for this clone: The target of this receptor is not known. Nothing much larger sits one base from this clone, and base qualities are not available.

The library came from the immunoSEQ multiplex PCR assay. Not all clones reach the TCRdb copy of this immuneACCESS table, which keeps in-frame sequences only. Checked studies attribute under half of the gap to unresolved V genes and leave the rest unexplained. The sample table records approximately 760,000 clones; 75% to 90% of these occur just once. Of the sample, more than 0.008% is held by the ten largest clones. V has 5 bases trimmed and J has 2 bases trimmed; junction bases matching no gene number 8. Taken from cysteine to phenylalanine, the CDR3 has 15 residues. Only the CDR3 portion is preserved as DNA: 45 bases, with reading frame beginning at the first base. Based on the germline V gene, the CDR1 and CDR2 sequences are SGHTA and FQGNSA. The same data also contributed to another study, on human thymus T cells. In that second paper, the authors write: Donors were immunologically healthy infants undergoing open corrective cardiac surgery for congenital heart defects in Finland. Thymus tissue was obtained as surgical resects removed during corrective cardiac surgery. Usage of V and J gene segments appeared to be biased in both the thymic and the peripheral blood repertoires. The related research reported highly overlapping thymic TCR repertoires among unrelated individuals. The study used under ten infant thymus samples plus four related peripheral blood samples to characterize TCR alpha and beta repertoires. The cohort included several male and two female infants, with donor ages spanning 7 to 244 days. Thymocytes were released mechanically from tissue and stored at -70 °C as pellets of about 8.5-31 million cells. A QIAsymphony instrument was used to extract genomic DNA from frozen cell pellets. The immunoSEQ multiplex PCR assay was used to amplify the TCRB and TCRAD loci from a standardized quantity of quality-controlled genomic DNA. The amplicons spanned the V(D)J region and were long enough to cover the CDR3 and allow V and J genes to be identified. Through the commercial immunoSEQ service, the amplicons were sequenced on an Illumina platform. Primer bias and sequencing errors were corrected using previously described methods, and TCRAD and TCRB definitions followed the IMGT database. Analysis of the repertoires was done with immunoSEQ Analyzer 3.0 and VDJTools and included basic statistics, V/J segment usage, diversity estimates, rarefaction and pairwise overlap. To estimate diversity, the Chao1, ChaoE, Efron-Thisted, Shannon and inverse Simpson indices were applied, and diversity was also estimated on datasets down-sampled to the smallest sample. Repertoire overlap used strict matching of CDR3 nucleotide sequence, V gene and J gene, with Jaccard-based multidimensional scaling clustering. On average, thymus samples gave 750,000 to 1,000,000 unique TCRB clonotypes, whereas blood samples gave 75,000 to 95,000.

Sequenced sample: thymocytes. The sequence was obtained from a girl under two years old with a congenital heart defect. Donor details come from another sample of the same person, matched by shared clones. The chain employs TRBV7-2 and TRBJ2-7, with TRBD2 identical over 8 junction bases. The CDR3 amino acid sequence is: CASSPLSGAAYEQYF. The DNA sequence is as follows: TGTGCCAGCAGCCCCCTTAGCGGGGCCGCCTACGAGCAGTACTTC.